The rows below give T cell receptor beta chains drawn from one sample of a study of cytomegalovirus exposure and HLA in healthy donors. The repertoire was sequenced with immunoSEQ multiplex PCR; TCRdb's copy has only in-frame clones and lacks some. The sample yields 95,000 to 100,000 clones, approximately 80% seen once. Sample: PBMCs. The receptors come from a female donor in good health and CMV-seronegative. Each CDR3 is given with its conserved first and last residue. Fields, in order: D gene, clone size, J gene, V gene, CDR3 DNA, CDR3 protein. D genes are given only for firm matches. Clone size is shown for a subset of rows, as once, few, many or a class of expanded clone.

D gene: TRBD1
clone size: .
J gene: TRBJ2-7
V gene: TRBV7-9
CDR3 DNA: TGTGCCAGCAGCTTAACCGGACAGGGGCCCTACGAGCAGTACTTC
CDR3 protein: CASSLTGQGPYEQYF

D gene: TRBD1
clone size: .
J gene: TRBJ2-5
V gene: TRBV29-1
CDR3 DNA: TGCAGCGGGGACAGGGGGTCGGAGACCCAGTACTTC
CDR3 protein: CSGDRGSETQYF

D gene: .
clone size: .
J gene: TRBJ1-3
V gene: TRBV7-8
CDR3 DNA: TGTGCCAGCAGCTTGTTAACTCGGCGGGCTGGAAACACCATATATTTT
CDR3 protein: CASSLLTRRAGNTIYF

D gene: .
clone size: once
J gene: TRBJ1-6
V gene: TRBV19
CDR3 DNA: TGTGCCAGTAGTTCGGTCATCTATAATTCACCCCTCCACTTT
CDR3 protein: CASSSVIYNSPLHF

D gene: .
clone size: .
J gene: TRBJ2-1
V gene: TRBV6-5
CDR3 DNA: TGTGCCAGCATGTCTTGGCGTACAGACAATGAGCAGTTCTTC
CDR3 protein: CASMSWRTDNEQFF

D gene: .
clone size: once
J gene: TRBJ2-3
V gene: TRBV5-8
CDR3 DNA: TGTGCCAGCAGCGCGGGAACAGATACGCAGTATTTT
CDR3 protein: CASSAGTDTQYF

D gene: .
clone size: .
J gene: TRBJ2-2
V gene: TRBV25-1
CDR3 DNA: TGTGCCAGCAGTGAATATCCCCCCAGGCAGGAGAACACCGGGGAGCTGTTTTTT
CDR3 protein: CASSEYPPRQENTGELFF

D gene: .
clone size: .
J gene: TRBJ1-3
V gene: TRBV2
CDR3 DNA: TGTGCCAGCAGGCCCCCGGAGAACACCATATATTTT
CDR3 protein: CASRPPENTIYF

D gene: .
clone size: .
J gene: TRBJ2-1
V gene: TRBV7-2
CDR3 DNA: TGTGCCAGCAGCTTAGCGCCAGGGGACATAATTAACAATGAGCAGTTCTTC
CDR3 protein: CASSLAPGDIINNEQFF

D gene: .
clone size: few
J gene: TRBJ1-3
V gene: TRBV29-1
CDR3 DNA: TGCAGCGTTGGGCCGCGGACGGGGTCTGGAAACACCATATATTTT
CDR3 protein: CSVGPRTGSGNTIYF

D gene: .
clone size: .
J gene: TRBJ1-1
V gene: TRBV28
CDR3 DNA: TGTGCCAGCAGCCCTGGGGCCGTAAAGAACACTGAAGCTTTCTTT
CDR3 protein: CASSPGAVKNTEAFF

D gene: .
clone size: few
J gene: TRBJ1-2
V gene: TRBV5-1
CDR3 DNA: TGCGCCAGCAGCTCATCGACAATCCCCTATGGCTACACCTTC
CDR3 protein: CASSSSTIPYGYTF

D gene: TRBD2
clone size: once
J gene: TRBJ2-3
V gene: TRBV7-2
CDR3 DNA: TGTGCCAGCAGCTTAAGGCCTAGCGGGGGGATCACCACAGATACGCAGTATTTT
CDR3 protein: CASSLRPSGGITTDTQYF

D gene: .
clone size: .
J gene: TRBJ1-3
V gene: TRBV28
CDR3 DNA: TGTGCCAGCCGTCTGAGGGCTGGAAACACCATATATTTT
CDR3 protein: CASRLRAGNTIYF

D gene: .
clone size: .
J gene: TRBJ1-5
V gene: TRBV11-2
CDR3 DNA: TGTGCCAGCAGCTTAGGGGGCCGCGATCAGCCCCAGCATTTT
CDR3 protein: CASSLGGRDQPQHF

D gene: TRBD1
clone size: .
J gene: TRBJ1-3
V gene: TRBV5-1
CDR3 DNA: TGCGCCAGCAGCTTGAGACAGGGGGCTCTGGGAAACACCATATATTTT
CDR3 protein: CASSLRQGALGNTIYF

D gene: .
clone size: few
J gene: TRBJ2-7
V gene: TRBV5-1
CDR3 DNA: TGCGCCAGCAGCTTGGAGGGACAAGCCTACGAGCAGTACTTC
CDR3 protein: CASSLEGQAYEQYF

D gene: TRBD1
clone size: once
J gene: TRBJ1-1
V gene: TRBV5-1
CDR3 DNA: TGCGCCAGCAGCTGGGGACAGGGGGACACTGAAGCTTTCTTT
CDR3 protein: CASSWGQGDTEAFF

D gene: .
clone size: .
J gene: TRBJ2-2
V gene: TRBV2
CDR3 DNA: TGTGCCAGCAGACCACAGGGTACCGGGGAGCTGTTTTTT
CDR3 protein: CASRPQGTGELFF

D gene: TRBD2
clone size: .
J gene: TRBJ2-1
V gene: TRBV4-2
CDR3 DNA: TGTGCCAGCAGCCAAGCGACTAGCGGCTCCACGCATGAGCAGTTCTTC
CDR3 protein: CASSQATSGSTHEQFF

D gene: .
clone size: .
J gene: TRBJ2-5
V gene: TRBV5-6
CDR3 DNA: TGTGCCAGCAGCCATCCCGGGACAATACAGACCCAGTACTTC
CDR3 protein: CASSHPGTIQTQYF

D gene: .
clone size: once
J gene: TRBJ1-5
V gene: TRBV14
CDR3 DNA: TGTGCCAGCAGCCAAGATCTTTATCAGCCCCAGCATTTT
CDR3 protein: CASSQDLYQPQHF

D gene: TRBD2
clone size: .
J gene: TRBJ2-1
V gene: TRBV15
CDR3 DNA: TGTGCCACCAGCAGAGATAGGGAGCGGGAGTATTACAATGAGCAGTTCTTC
CDR3 protein: CATSRDREREYYNEQFF